This entry concerns a single TCR beta chain. The CDR3 consists of 13 residues. V lost 0 bases and J 6 bases, leaving 8 bases between the germline ends. Looked up from germline, CDR1 is MGHRA and CDR2 is YSYEKL. The sample comes from a study of shared clonotypes between healthy human individuals. Assay used: immunoSEQ multiplex PCR; TCRdb lists only in-frame clones, some missing. Of over 750,000 clones detected, 96% appear once; the ten largest clones hold approximately 0.2%. Terminally differentiated effector memory CD45RA+ cells were excluded by CCR7 positive selection of CD45RO-negative cells. The chain recombines TRBV4-1 with TRBJ1-1; D not resolved. Sequences were obtained from naive CD8+ T cells sorted from blood. The source is a man under 40 in good health. Here the CDR3 reads CASSQELGSEAFF. CDR3 bases: TGCGCCAGCAGCCAAGAGCTGGGGTCTGAAGCTTTCTTT.